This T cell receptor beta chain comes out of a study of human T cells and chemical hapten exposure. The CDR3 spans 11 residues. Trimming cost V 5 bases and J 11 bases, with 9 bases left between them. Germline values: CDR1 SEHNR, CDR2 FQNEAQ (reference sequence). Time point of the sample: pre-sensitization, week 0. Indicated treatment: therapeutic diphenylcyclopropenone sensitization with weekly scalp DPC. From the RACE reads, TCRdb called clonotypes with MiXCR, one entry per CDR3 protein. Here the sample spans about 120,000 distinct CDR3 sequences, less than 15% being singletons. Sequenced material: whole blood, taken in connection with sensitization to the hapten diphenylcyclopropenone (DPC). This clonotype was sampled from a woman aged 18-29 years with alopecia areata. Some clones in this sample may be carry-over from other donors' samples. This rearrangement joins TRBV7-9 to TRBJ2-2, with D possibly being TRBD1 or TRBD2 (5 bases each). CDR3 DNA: TGTGCCAGCAGCCGGGACGATGAGCTGTTTTTT. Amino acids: CASSRDDELFF.